This T cell receptor beta chain came from a study of Ad26.COV2.S vaccination and SARS-CoV-2 variants. Study background: Donor got 5x10^10 or 1x10^11 viral particles of Ad26.COV2.S.

Profiling relied on immunoSEQ multiplex PCR, and the TCRdb table lists in-frame clones only, not all of them. The sample includes some 270,000 clones, 70% to 90% of them seen just once. This sample's treatment: some 19 received Ad26.COV2.S at low or high dose, single or two shots; several received placebo; per-sample allocation not given. The samples were gathered on day 63 after the first injection of vaccine or placebo. CDR3 length equals 16 residues. Germline CDR1 and CDR2: SGHRS and YFSETQ. The V and J ends lost 4 bases and 8 bases, in that order; junction bases with no gene match: 6. This TCR derives from a person aged 18 to 65 who received the Ad26.COV2.S COVID-19 vaccine or a placebo. V is TRBV5-1 and J is TRBJ2-1; 16 nucleotides line up with TRBD2. The sample was peripheral blood, taken in a trial of Ad26.COV2.S vaccine versus placebo. The CDR3 loop is CASSPGLAGGPDEQFF. CDR3 bases: TGCGCCAGCAGCCCGGGACTAGCGGGGGGGCCGGATGAGCAGTTCTTC.